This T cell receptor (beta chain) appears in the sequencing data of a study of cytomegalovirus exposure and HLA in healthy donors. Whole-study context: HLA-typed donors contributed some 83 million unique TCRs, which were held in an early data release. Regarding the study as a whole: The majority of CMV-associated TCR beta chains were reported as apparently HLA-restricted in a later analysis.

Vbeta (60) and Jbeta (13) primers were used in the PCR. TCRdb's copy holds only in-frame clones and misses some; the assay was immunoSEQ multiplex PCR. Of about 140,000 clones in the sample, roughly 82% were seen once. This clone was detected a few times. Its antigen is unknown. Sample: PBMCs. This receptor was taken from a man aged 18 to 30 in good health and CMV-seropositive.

CDR3 sequence reads: CASSLAQGTYYGYTF. In nucleotides, the CDR3 is TGTGCCAGCAGCTTGGCGCAGGGCACTTACTATGGCTACACCTTC. The rearrangement uses TRBV5-8 and TRBJ1-2; tentative D call: TRBD1 (5 bases). This CDR3 is built from 15 residues. With 0 bases removed from V and 3 bases from J, the gap between germline ends came to 12 bases. Germline V gene lookup returns CDR1 SGHTS and CDR2 YDEGEE.